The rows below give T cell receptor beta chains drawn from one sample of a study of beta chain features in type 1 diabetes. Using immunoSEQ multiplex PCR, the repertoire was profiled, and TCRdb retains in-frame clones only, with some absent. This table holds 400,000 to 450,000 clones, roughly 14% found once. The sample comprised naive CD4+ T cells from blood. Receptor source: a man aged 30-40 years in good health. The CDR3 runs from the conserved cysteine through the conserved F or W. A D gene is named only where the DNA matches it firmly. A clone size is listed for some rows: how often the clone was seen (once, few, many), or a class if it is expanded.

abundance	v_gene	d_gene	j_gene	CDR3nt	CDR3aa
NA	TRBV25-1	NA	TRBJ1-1	TGTGCCAGCATGTCAGCTGTCGAAGCTTTCTTT	CASMSAVEAFF
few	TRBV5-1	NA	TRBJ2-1	TGCGCCAGCAGCTTGTTGAGTGAGTCCTACAATGAGCAGTTCTTC	CASSLLSESYNEQFF
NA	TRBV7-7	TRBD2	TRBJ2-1	TGTGCCAGCAGCCCGGGGGGGGATGAGCAGTTCTTC	CASSPGGDEQFF
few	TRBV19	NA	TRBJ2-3	TGTGCCACCTCGGACACAGATACGCAGTATTTT	CATSDTDTQYF
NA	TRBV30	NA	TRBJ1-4	TGTGCCCTCCAGGGTGCAACTAATGAAAAACTGTTTTTT	CALQGATNEKLFF
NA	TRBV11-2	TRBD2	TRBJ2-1	TGTGCCAGCAGCCCGGGACTAGCGGGGATCGGTGAGCAGTTCTTC	CASSPGLAGIGEQFF
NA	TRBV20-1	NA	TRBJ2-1	TGCAGTGCCGGGGACTACAATGAGCAGTTCTTC	CSAGDYNEQFF
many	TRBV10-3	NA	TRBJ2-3	TGTGCCATCACTGACAGCACAGATACGCAGTATTTT	CAITDSTDTQYF
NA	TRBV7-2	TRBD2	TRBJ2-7	TGTGCCAGCACCCCATCGACCGGGGGGTACGAGCAGTACTTC	CASTPSTGGYEQYF
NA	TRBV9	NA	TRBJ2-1	TGTGCCAGCGGAGGCGGCAATGAGCAGTTCTTC	CASGGGNEQFF
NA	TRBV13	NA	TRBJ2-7	TGTGCCAGCAGCCCCAGGGGGGCGTCCGAGCAGTACTTC	CASSPRGASEQYF
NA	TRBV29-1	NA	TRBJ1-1	TGCAGCGCCGGAGGACGGATGAACACTGAAGCTTTCTTT	CSAGGRMNTEAFF
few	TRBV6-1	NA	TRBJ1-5	TGTGCCAGCAGTGAACTAGGGGTGGGGCAGCCCCAGCATTTT	CASSELGVGQPQHF
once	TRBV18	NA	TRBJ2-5	TGTGCCAGCTCACCCCAAGCCGTTAAAGAGACCCAGTACTTC	CASSPQAVKETQYF
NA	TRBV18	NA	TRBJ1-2	TGTGCCAGCTCACCACCGATGGTCTCCGACTATGGCTACACCTTC	CASSPPMVSDYGYTF
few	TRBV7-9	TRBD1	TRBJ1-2	TGTGCCAGCAGCGTACAGGGGAGATACTATGGCTACACCTTC	CASSVQGRYYGYTF
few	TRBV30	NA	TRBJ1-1	TGTGCCTGGAGTGTACTTCAGAACACTGAAGCTTTCTTT	CAWSVLQNTEAFF
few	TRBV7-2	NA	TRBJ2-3	TGTGCCAGCAGCTTAGACCCGAACCCAGATACGCAGTATTTT	CASSLDPNPDTQYF
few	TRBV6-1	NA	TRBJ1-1	TGTGCCAGCAGTTGGGGGAACACTGAAGCTTTCTTT	CASSWGNTEAFF
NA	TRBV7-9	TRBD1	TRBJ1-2	TGTGCCAGCAGCTCCATCCCGACAGGGGGACTCTACACCTTC	CASSSIPTGGLYTF
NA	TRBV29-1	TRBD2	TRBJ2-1	TGCAGCGTCCCTCTAGCGGGGAGGGGGATTGAGCAGTTCTTC	CSVPLAGRGIEQFF
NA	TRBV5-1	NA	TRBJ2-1	TGCGCCAGCAGCTTCGATAATCCCTACAATGAGCAGTTCTTC	CASSFDNPYNEQFF